Listed here are 13 T cell receptor beta chains from one sample, sequenced in a study of response to subunit inactivated influenza vaccine. Each CDR3 protein is one row after TCRdb ran MiXCR on the RT-PCR reads. The sample includes approximately 500,000 distinct CDR3 sequences, 14% of them seen just once. The source material was PBMCs from blood, sampled roughly 12 days after vaccination. The receptor source for this set is a man aged 45-65 years who received an inactivated influenza vaccine.

V and J are TRBV12-3 or TRBV12-4 and TRBJ1-4; possible D gene TRBD1, 5 bases. V lost 5 bases, J lost 8 bases, and 21 bases lay in between. This CDR3 contains 16 residues. CDR3 amino acids: CASSVAGTRRDEKLFF. CDR3 DNA sequence: TGTGCCAGCAGTGTCGCCGGGACCCGGCGAGACGAAAAACTGTTTTTT.

The chain links TRBV7-2 to TRBJ1-2; D ambiguous. V was cut by 4 bases and J by 5 bases, with 8 bases left in between. The germline V gene has CDR1 SGHTA and CDR2 FQGNSA. The CDR3 is made up of 12 amino acids. This CDR3 is CASSSGPYGYTF. CDR3 DNA: TGTGCCAGCAGCTCTGGACCTTATGGCTACACCTTC.

The chain couples TRBV12-3 or TRBV12-4 to TRBJ1-2, with 7 bases aligning to TRBD1. The length of the CDR3 is 11 residues. Trimming removed 6 bases from V and 5 bases from J; junction bases left unmatched: 0. CDR3 coding DNA: TGTGCCAGCAGGACAGGGTATGGCTACACCTTC. Translated, it gives CASRTGYGYTF.

In its sample, this clonotype was seen many times. The chain couples TRBV5-1 to TRBJ2-5; 7 bases agree with TRBD1. With 4 bases clipped from V and 2 bases from J, the junction kept 5 bases outside the gene matches. The CDR3 has 14 amino acids. Looked up from germline, CDR1 is SGHRS and CDR2 is YFSETQ. The CDR3 DNA follows: TGCGCCAGCAGCCCGACAGGGTCGCAAGAGACCCAGTACTTC. It codes for CASSPTGSQETQYF.

This chain connects TRBV6-2 or TRBV6-3 to TRBJ2-1; TRBD1 matches 7 bases. The V gene's germline CDR1 is MNHEY and CDR2 SVGEGT. The CDR3 spans 16 residues. Trimming took 5 bases from V and 0 from J; bases not matched to a gene: 7. DNA for the CDR3: TGTGCCAGCAGTCGCCAGACAGGGAGCTCCTACAATGAGCAGTTCTTC. Encoded protein: CASSRQTGSSYNEQFF.

This clonotype has a count of ten or more. The chain has TRBV29-1 and TRBJ2-1, with 10 bases matching TRBD1. J gave up 8 bases and V 4 bases, and 14 bases lay outside the gene matches. Per the germline V gene, CDR1 is SQVTM and CDR2 is ANQGSEA. The CDR3 runs to 16 residues. In DNA, the CDR3 is TGCAGCGTTGCCTCTCTGCCGGGACAGGGGACGTATGAGCAGTTCTTC. It translates to CSVASLPGQGTYEQFF.

The sample holds a few counts of this clonotype. The chain's CDR3 is CASRLQQGMSNQPQHF. The CDR3, as DNA: TGTGCCAGCCGATTACAACAGGGTATGAGCAATCAGCCCCAGCATTTT. The rearrangement links TRBV28 to TRBJ1-5; weak D call: TRBD1 (6 bases). V was clipped by 8 bases and J by 1 base, with 18 bases between them. CDR3 size: 16 residues. The V gene's germline CDR1 is MDHEN and CDR2 SYDVKM.

This clonotype was seen ten or more times. The chain has TRBV5-1 and TRBJ2-1; TRBD2 matches 8 bases. CDR1 is SGHRS, CDR2 YFSETQ, per germline. After removal of 3 bases from V and 7 bases from J, the junction contained 9 bases not matched to a gene. CDR3 length: 15 residues. The CDR3, as DNA: TGCGCCAGCAGCTCGGACATAGCGGGGTGGAATGAGCAGTTCTTC. This sequence encodes CASSSDIAGWNEQFF.

The gene calls are TRBV3-1 and TRBJ2-5; 8 positions match TRBD2. The CDR3 totals 15 residues. V lost 4 bases, J lost 10 bases, and 14 bases stayed unmatched. CDR1 LGHDT and CDR2 YNNKEL come from the germline V gene (reference sequence). CDR3: CASSLPNSGVDGQYF. The CDR3 DNA follows: TGTGCCAGCAGCCTCCCGAATAGCGGGGTGGATGGCCAGTACTTC.

This clonotype has at least ten counts. The rearrangement links TRBV4-1 to TRBJ2-2; no clear D. Germline CDR1 reads MGHRA; CDR2 reads YSYEKL. V was pared by 1 base and J by 1 base, with 7 bases between. CDR3 length equals 15 residues. The CDR3 DNA follows: TGCGCCAGCAGCCAAGGACACAGGAACACCGGGGAGCTGTTTTTT. As protein: CASSQGHRNTGELFF.

This chain links TRBV6-1 with TRBJ1-6, with 8 nucleotides matching TRBD1. The CDR3 is 15 residues long. CDR1 and CDR2 from the germline V gene are MNHNS and SASEGT. Unmatched junction bases numbered 10, after V lost 8 bases and J lost 7 bases. In DNA form, the CDR3 reads TGTGCCAGCGTAAAGACAGGGGCTGAGAATTCACCCCTCCACTTT. Encoded protein: CASVKTGAENSPLHF.

A few counts support this clonotype. The V gene is TRBV15, the J gene TRBJ2-2; 9 bases map to TRBD1. Germline-derived CDR1 and CDR2 are LNHNV and YYDKDF (reference sequence). The CDR3 runs to 18 residues. The J segment lost 4 bases and the V segment lost 4 bases, leaving 13 bases of the junction unmatched. Here the CDR3 reads CATSTVPGQGHVTGELFF. The CDR3, as DNA: TGTGCCACCAGCACGGTCCCGGGACAGGGACACGTCACCGGGGAGCTGTTTTTT.

The chain recombines TRBV20-1 with TRBJ2-4; TRBD1 is a possible D gene (6 bases). The germline V gene encodes CDR1 DFQATT and CDR2 SNEGSKA (reference sequence). This CDR3 has 15 amino acids. Trimming pared 1 base from V and 4 bases from J, leaving 14 bases between. CDR3 sequence reads: CSARGEWTVKNIQYF. The DNA for the CDR3 is TGCAGTGCTAGAGGGGAGTGGACAGTAAAAAACATTCAGTACTTC.